This TCR beta chain was captured in a study of blood T cell repertoires in COVID-19 (dated by TCRdb to the early 2020s). As for the study more broadly: Samples from collaborators originated in the United States, Italy and Spain and spanned both the acute and convalescent phases of COVID-19. The material from the prospective study consisted of cDNA or gDNA derived from T cells, B-cell-depleted T cells, or PBMCs. The dataset comprised deeply sampled blood TCRbeta repertoires from subjects exposed to, actively infected with, or recovered from COVID-19. The repertoires were made available in a free public database intended to serve as a resource for research on the immune response to SARS-CoV-2. The samples were drawn from two sources: the first 160 participants of the ongoing ImmuneRACE study, and 1,000 to 1,500 subjects contributed by 6 global collaborators. The sample metadata nearly always contained a de-identified subject ID, COVID-19 status, age in years and sex. Where available, HLA class I and class II types were taken from metadata supplied by the sample provider and were not determined by assay-based typing. Paper-wide results and their limitations: How much clinical and demographic metadata was included differed by source and by participant, and the metadata was provided uncurated.

The immunoSEQ Assay, a bias-controlled multiplex PCR, was used to amplify TCRbeta CDR3 regions from genomic DNA. On the authors' methods: Within the assay, amplification of reference gene primers was used to estimate how many nucleated cells each sample contained. To quantify the absolute abundance of each unique TCRbeta CDR3 rearrangement, sequence reads were collapsed and filtered. For each sample, productive Simpson clonality was calculated as the square root of Simpson's diversity index across productive rearrangements. TCRdb provides this immuneACCESS table in a form limited to in-frame rearrangements. Some clones are lacking; in checked studies, under half of them reflect an unresolved V gene, and why the rest are absent is not known. From that table come the V and J calls and clone size; the DNA was used to work out D and trimming. In this sample the table shows about 140,000 clones, roughly 80% of which occur a single time. The top ten hold 9.5% to 13% of the sample.

The germline V gene (reference sequence) yields SEHNR for CDR1 and FQNEAQ for CDR2. Trimmed from V: 5 bases; trimmed from J: 7 bases; junction bases lacking a gene match: 7. CDR3 length: 14 amino acids, cysteine to phenylalanine. Just the 42-base CDR3 DNA is kept, in frame starting at base 1. A remark on this clone: This receptor's antigen is unknown. No quality values exist for individual bases; no much larger clone is one base distant.

Another Seattle source contributed samples from volunteer blood donors who had recovered from COVID-19. Whole blood was collected in K2EDTA tubes by collaborating institutions according to the institutions' own protocols. Collaborator samples were shipped for TCRbeta analysis as frozen whole blood, isolated PBMCs, or DNA extracted from either sample type. Sequenced input: peripheral blood. The receptor chain draws on TRBV7-9 and TRBJ2-1; TRBD2 fits 8 bases in the junction. This clonotype was obtained from a man in his 60s who had recovered from COVID-19. DNA sequence: TGTGCCAGCAGCACCGAACTAGCGGCTAATGAGCAGTTCTTC. Translated, it reads CASSTELAANEQFF.